This TCR beta chain derives from a study of cytomegalovirus exposure and HLA in healthy donors. Study-wide results and caveats: Later analysis identified around 15,000 TCR beta sequences associated with HLA alleles, using a false discovery rate threshold of 0.05.

Regarding this clone: Antigen: not known.

V was clipped by 0 bases and J by 1 base; unmatched bases: 2. CDR1 and CDR2 from the germline V gene are SGHRS and YFSETQ. The CDR3 has 16 residues. Healthy individuals who donated bone marrow served as the donors. Donors showed nominal health when sampled, although they likely had unrecorded immune exposures. It was with 60 Vbeta and 13 Jbeta primers that the PCR ran. Here immunoSEQ multiplex PCR was the method, and the copy in TCRdb shows in-frame clones only, minus some. The sample includes around 150,000 clones, more than 70% seen only once; the top ten take approximately 2%. This TCR derives from a man aged 30 to 45 in good health and CMV-seronegative. The sample taken for sequencing was PBMCs. The J gene is TRBJ2-2, the V gene TRBV5-1; 8 bases map to TRBD1. The CDR3 bases are TGCGCCAGCAGCTTGGGTGGACAGGGGAACACCGGGGAGCTGTTTTTT. Protein: CASSLGGQGNTGELFF. Complete variable domain (other parts from reference TRBV5-1 and TRBJ2-2): KAGVTQTPRYLIKTRGQQVTLSCSPISGHRSVSWYQQTPGQGLQFLFEYFSETQRNKGNFPGRFSGRQFSNSRSEMNVSTLELGDSALYLCASSLGGQGNTGELFFGEGSRLTVL.